What follows are 26 T cell receptor delta chains derived from one specimen sequenced in a study of γδ T cells in repeated Plasmodium falciparum infection. Flow sorting of PBMC yielded separate Vgamma9/Vdelta2+ and Vdelta2-negative gammadelta T cell populations for bulk repertoire analysis. TCRdb reanalyzed the multiplex PCR reads using CATT. The data hold 90,000 or so delta-chain clones, with 0.98% observed a single time. Sequenced sample: gamma-delta T cells from blood. The receptors derive from a pool of human donors (malaria-infected and uninfected, not separated).

Concerning this clone itself: A far larger clone is a single base away, which makes a read error likely. J is TRDJ1 and V is TRDV1, with D possibly called TRDD2 or TRDD3 (8 bases each). The germline V gene encodes CDR1 TSWWSYY and CDR2 QGS. The CDR3 extends over 21 amino acids. As DNA, the CDR3 is TGTGCTCTTGGGGAACTGGTCTTCCTACCGACTGGGGGGCGAAGGGACGGTAAACCCATCTTT. Protein product: CALGELVFLPTGGRRDGKPIF.

Remarks on this clone: A read error is likely here: a far larger clone is one base away. The same CDR3 can be traced to other DNA sequences in this sample. The V gene was identified as TRDV2, while no J gene was called; no DNA check was done on the table's D call, TRDD3. Germline assignment: CDR1 GEAIGNYY and CDR2 EKD. The CDR3 extends over 20 amino acids. The CDR3 bases are TGTGCCTGTGACCCGCTTTATGTTACTGGGGGATATACTTCATCCGATAAACTCATCTTC. Protein sequence: CACDPLYVTGGYTSSDKLIF.

About this clone itself: It is likely a read error: a sequence one base away is far more abundant. Distinct nucleotide sequences in the sample also encode this CDR3. The chain is built from TRDV1 and TRDJ1; weak D call: TRDD3 (5 bases). TCRdb carries no J gene annotation; the J gene was assigned here by matching the DNA with germline. CDR1 and CDR2 from the germline V gene are TSWWSYY and QGS. Trimming pared 9 bases from V and 0 bases from J, leaving 29 bases between. The CDR3 runs to 19 residues. This chain's CDR3 is CALSPGGGRDPWYTDKLIF. The CDR3 DNA sequence: TGTGCTCTCTCCCCCGGCGGGGGGCGCGATCCTTGGTACACCGATAAACTCATCTTT.

This clone was detected only a few times. This probably arose from a read error, given a far larger clone one base away. Other nucleotide sequences in the sample specify the same CDR3. The chain couples TRDV1 to TRDJ2; 8 positions agree with TRDD3. This CDR3 is 17 amino acids long. Germline CDR1 and CDR2: TSWWSYY and QGS. V shed 2 bases and J 6 bases; nucleotides not matched to a gene: 11. Written as DNA, the CDR3 is TGTGCTCTTGGGGAATTTGACTGGGGGTCCTTGTCAGCACAACTCTTCTTT. As protein: CALGEFDWGSLSAQLFF.

This clone was seen a handful of times. This likely stems from a read error, as it lies one base from a far larger clone. This sample includes further DNA sequences coding for the same CDR3. V gene TRDV1 combines with J gene TRDJ1; 12 bases map to TRDD3. TCRdb lists no J gene, so it was determined here by aligning the DNA to germline. CDR1 and CDR2 (germline): TSWWSYY, QGS. V was clipped by 0 bases and J by 5 bases; unmatched bases: 40. The CDR3 is 28 amino acids. Here the CDR3 reads CALGELGPTTYWGIPRNLLNPRADKLIF. CDR3 nucleotide sequence: TGTGCTCTTGGGGAACTAGGGCCTACTACCTACTGGGGGATACCCCGTAATCTGCTAAATCCGAGGGCTGATAAACTCATCTTT.

Points on this clone: The TCRdb protein comes from a much larger clone and disagrees with this DNA's translation at residue 3, likely due to a read error; the protein given here is derived from the DNA. This chain links TRDV2 with TRDJ1; 9 bases fit TRDD3. The J gene is not listed in TCRdb, so it was assigned here from a DNA match to germline. CDR1 is GEAIGNYY, CDR2 EKD, per germline. The CDR3 runs to 16 residues. In DNA form, the CDR3 reads TGTGCCCGTGACACCGAGTTTCTGGGGGATGTAAATAAACTCATCTTT. This gives the protein CARDTEFLGDVNKLIF.

A word on this clone: Translating this DNA gives a protein that differs at residue 9 from the TCRdb one, which belongs to a much larger clone; a read error is likely, and the protein shown is this translation. The chain joins TRDV2 to TRDJ1, with TRDD3 matching 8 bases. TCRdb gives no J gene; it was assigned here by matching the DNA to germline. The germline gives CDR1 GEAIGNYY, CDR2 EKD. CDR3 length: 18 amino acids. V lost 1 base, J lost 4 bases, and 16 bases stayed unmatched. CDR3 nucleotide sequence: TGTGCCTGTGACACTTTACTGGGGGGTACGCGACGTGGCGATAAACTCATCTTT. Translated: CACDTLLGGTRRGDKLIF.

This clone has just a few counts. This sequence is one base from a far larger clone and is likely a read error. The same CDR3 arises from other DNA sequences in this sample as well. The V gene is listed as TRDV1; no J gene was called; the DNA was not used to check the table's D call, TRDD3. CDR1 is TSWWSYY, CDR2 QGS, per germline. The CDR3 spans 23 residues. CDR3 DNA: TGTGCTCTTGGGGAAACTTTAGGTCTTCCCTCGGTACTGGGGGATACTTACACCGATAAACTCATCTTC. The encoded protein is CALGETLGLPSVLGDTYTDKLIF.

A note on this clone: A much larger clone is a single base away; this may be a read error. The V and J genes are TRDV2 and TRDJ1; 10 bases agree with TRDD3. TCRdb records no J gene; here it was assigned by comparing the DNA to germline. The CDR3 loop spans 14 amino acids. The germline V gene encodes CDR1 GEAIGNYY and CDR2 EKD. V was clipped by 1 base and J by 6 bases; unmatched bases: 4. Written as DNA, the CDR3 is TGTGCCTGTGACACACTGGGGGATTCACATAAACTCATCTTT. Translation gives CACDTLGDSHKLIF.

This clone has just a few counts. A far bigger clonotype differs at one base, so this is likely a read error. Distinct nucleotide sequences in the sample also encode this CDR3. The chain couples TRDV1 to TRDJ1; 8 bases fit TRDD3. The length of the CDR3 is 18 residues. CDR1 TSWWSYY and CDR2 QGS come from the germline V gene. The DNA for the CDR3 is TGTGCCCTTGGGGAGTCACACCTCGTCCGGGGGATATCGGGTAAACTCATCTTT. Translation gives CALGESHLVRGISGKLIF.

This clone was seen a few times. TCRdb's protein, taken from a much larger clone, differs from this DNA's translation at residue 6, likely owing to a read error; the protein displayed comes from the DNA. The chain couples TRDV1 to TRDJ1, with 11 bases aligning to TRDD3. No J segment appears in TCRdb, so it was assigned here by matching the sequence to germline. CDR1 and CDR2 (germline): TSWWSYY, QGS. The CDR3 loop spans 19 amino acids. V was pared by 4 bases and J by 4 bases, with 17 bases of the junction left unmatched. This CDR3 is CALGGLDNYVLGDIDKLIF. For the CDR3, the DNA is TGTGCTCTTGGGGGACTCGATAACTACGTACTGGGGGATATCGATAAACTCATCTTT.

This clone was seen only a few times. TCRdb's protein, taken from a much larger clone, differs from this DNA's translation at residue 5, likely owing to a read error; the protein displayed comes from the DNA. J is TRDJ1 and V is TRDV2; 11 bases fit TRDD3. TCRdb supplies no J gene; here it was assigned by aligning the nucleotide sequence to germline. V was clipped by 3 bases and J by 9 bases; unmatched bases: 11. This CDR3 is built from 15 residues. CDR1 is GEAIGNYY and CDR2 is EKD in the germline V gene. The CDR3 loop reads CACDAYPGGYSQLIF. CDR3 bases: TGTGCCTGTGACGCTTATCCTGGGGGATACTCGCAACTCATCTTT.

As concerns this clone: TCRdb's entry gives the protein of a much larger clone, which mismatches this DNA's translation at residue 20, likely from a read error; the protein reported here is translated from the DNA. The chain employs TRDV2 and TRDJ3, with 9 bases matching TRDD3. The CDR3 sequence is 23 residues long. Looked up from germline, CDR1 is GEAIGNYY and CDR2 is EKD. The CDR3 bases are TGTGCCTGTGACACCGTAAGGGGAGGTACTGGGGGAGGAAGCTCCTGGGACACCCGACGGATGTTTTTC. The encoded protein is CACDTVRGGTGGGSSWDTRRMFF.

Of note for this clone: The mismatch at residue 9 between this DNA's translation and the TCRdb protein of a much larger clone likely reflects a read error; the protein shown is translated from the DNA. The V call is TRDV1, the J call TRDJ1, with TRDD3 as a possible D gene (5 bases). Germline matching of the DNA provided the J gene here, since TCRdb leaves it blank. Germline CDR1 is TSWWSYY and CDR2 is QGS. The V end was cut by 0 bases, the J end by 8 bases, with 10 bases between. The length of the CDR3 is 13 residues. The CDR3 protein is CALGELPGTKLIF. As DNA, the CDR3 is TGTGCTCTTGGGGAACTTCCGGGGACAAAACTCATCTTT.

Notes on this clone: This is likely an artifact of a read error, given a far larger clone one base away. At the DNA level, this CDR3 is encoded by other sequences in the same sample as well. CDR3 loop: CACDLLGDTRSDKLIF. The CDR3 nucleotides are TGTGCCTGTGACCTACTGGGGGATACGCGGAGCGACAAACTCATCTTT. The rearrangement uses TRDV2 and TRDJ1; TRDD3 agrees at 13 bases. TCRdb lists no J gene, so it was determined here by aligning the DNA to germline. CDR3 size: 16 residues. The germline gives CDR1 GEAIGNYY, CDR2 EKD. J gave up 8 bases and V 3 bases, and 11 bases lay outside the gene matches.

About this clone: TCRdb records a much larger clone's protein for this DNA, with a difference at residue 4 that likely arises from a read error; the protein given is the translation of the DNA. The chain has TRDV1 and TRDJ1, with 12 bases lining up with TRDD3. This CDR3 spans 23 amino acids. CDR1 and CDR2 (germline): TSWWSYY, QGS. The DNA of the CDR3 is TGTGCTCTTGAGGAAACTTTAGGTCTTCCCTCGGTACTGGGGGATACTTACACCGATAAACTCATCTTT. Protein sequence: CALEETLGLPSVLGDTYTDKLIF.

A note on this clone: TCRdb's protein, taken from a much larger clone, differs from this DNA's translation at residue 4, likely owing to a read error; the protein displayed comes from the DNA. CDR3 loop: CACGTLGDTLPVADKLIF. CDR3 coding DNA: TGTGCCTGTGGCACCCTCGGGGATACGCTTCCCGTCGCCGATAAACTCATCTTT. This chain uses TRDV2 with TRDJ1; 9 bases align to TRDD3. TCRdb is silent on the J gene; assignment here came from matching the DNA to germline. This CDR3 is built from 18 residues. Germline loops: CDR1 GEAIGNYY, CDR2 EKD.

This clone was observed many times. This likely came from a read error, as a far larger clone is one base away. The sample contains more than one DNA sequence encoding this CDR3. CDR3 DNA sequence: TGTGCCTGTGACGGTCCTGTGGGGGGATACGCGGCCGATAAACTCATCTTT. Translated, it gives CACDGPVGGYAADKLIF. The chain joins TRDV2 to TRDJ1; 10 nucleotides align to TRDD3. TCRdb offers no J gene call, so here the DNA was matched to germline to obtain one. The V gene's germline CDR1 is GEAIGNYY and CDR2 EKD. Trimming took 3 bases from V and 3 from J; bases not matched to a gene: 12. This CDR3 region has 17 residues.

This clone was picked up a small number of times. A read error likely explains why the TCRdb protein, taken from a much larger clone, differs from this DNA's translation at residue 15; the protein shown is translated from the DNA. The chain combines TRDV1 with TRDJ1; 12 bases are shared with TRDD3. The J gene is not listed in TCRdb, so it was assigned here from a DNA match to germline. The CDR3 has 18 residues. The germline V gene encodes CDR1 TSWWSYY and CDR2 QGS. The CDR3: CALGLLRLGDTITDELIF. Written as DNA, the CDR3 is TGTGCTCTTGGGCTCCTACGGCTGGGGGATACGATCACCGATGAACTCATCTTT.

About this clone itself: With a far larger clone one base away, a read error is the likely cause. Other DNA sequences in this sample translate to the same CDR3. The CDR3 sequence: CACDKVGIGKAAQLFF. Written as DNA, the CDR3 is TGCGCCTGTGACAAAGTGGGGATAGGAAAGGCAGCACAACTCTTCTTT. The chain is built from TRDV2 and TRDJ2; 7 bases are shared with TRDD3. Germline matching of the DNA provided the J gene here, since TCRdb leaves it blank. CDR3 length: 16 amino acids. The germline V gene has CDR1 GEAIGNYY and CDR2 EKD.

This clone was found a few times. TCRdb's listed protein matches a much larger clone and diverges from this DNA's translation at residue 21, likely through a read error; the protein shown comes from the DNA. The chain joins TRDV2 to TRDJ3; TRDD3 might be the D (5 bases). The J gene, absent from TCRdb, was called here by matching the DNA to germline. The CDR3 spans 25 residues. CDR1 and CDR2 from the germline V gene are GEAIGNYY and EKD. The CDR3 spells CACDTLEDGGPSGDQSSWDTQQMFF. In DNA, the CDR3 is TGTGCCTGTGACACGCTCGAAGACGGAGGGCCGAGCGGGGACCAAAGCTCCTGGGACACCCAACAGATGTTTTTC.

In its sample, this clone was seen a few times. This DNA translates differently at residue 15 from the TCRdb protein, which is that of a much larger clone; a read error is likely, and the protein shown is the DNA's own translation. The J gene is TRDJ1, the V gene TRDV1; a weak D match, TRDD3 (8 bases). TCRdb is silent on the J gene; assignment here came from matching the DNA to germline. CDR1 is TSWWSYY and CDR2 is QGS in the germline V gene. V shed 5 bases and J shed 3 bases, with 37 bases lying between them. CDR3 length: 22 amino acids. The CDR3 DNA follows: TGTGCTCTTGGGTCTCTGATTCCTTCCTCCCTAAACTGGGGGCCTCCTCCCGATAAACTCATCTTT. Translated: CALGSLIPSSLNWGPPPDKLIF.

This clone was seen a few times. A read error likely explains why the TCRdb protein, taken from a much larger clone, differs from this DNA's translation at residue 19; the protein shown is translated from the DNA. J is TRDJ3 and V is TRDV2; 10 nucleotides align to TRDD3. The J gene is absent in TCRdb and was assigned here via DNA matching to germline. Germline CDR1 is GEAIGNYY and CDR2 is EKD. The CDR3 is 22 residues long. The CDR3 protein is CACDTGQYWGMFASWDTRRMFF. The CDR3, as DNA: TGTGCCTGTGACACCGGACAGTACTGGGGGATGTTCGCTTCCTGGGACACCCGACGGATGTTTTTC.

This clone was detected only a few times. TCRdb has a much larger clone's protein, which differs at residue 14 from the translation of this DNA, likely because of a read error; what is shown is the protein translated from the DNA. The V call is TRDV1, the J call TRDJ1; perhaps TRDD3 as D (5 bases). From germline, CDR1 is TSWWSYY and CDR2 QGS. V was clipped by 0 bases and J by 0 bases, with 35 bases between them. The length of the CDR3 is 24 residues. The CDR3 sequence is CALGELVIRGRVVHVEKYTDKLIF. The CDR3 DNA is TGTGCTCTTGGGGAACTAGTTATCCGGGGACGGGTGGTGCACGTCGAGAAGTACACCGATAAACTCATCTTT.

Of note for this clone: The protein held in TCRdb is that of a much larger clone and does not match this DNA's translation at residue 8, likely because of a read error; the protein shown is translated from the DNA. The chain couples TRDV2 to TRDJ1; 11 bases fit TRDD3. TCRdb offers no J gene call, so here the DNA was matched to germline to obtain one. Germline V gene data show CDR1 as GEAIGNYY and CDR2 as EKD. After removal of 3 bases from V and 0 bases from J, the junction contained 17 bases not matched to a gene. The length of the CDR3 is 20 residues. This CDR3 is CACDSVNVWGIPNYTDKLIF. The CDR3 nucleotides are TGTGCCTGTGACTCCGTCAATGTCTGGGGGATACCTAACTACACCGATAAACTCATCTTT.

Regarding this clone: For this DNA, TCRdb reports the protein of a much larger clone, which diverges at residue 4, most likely from a read error; the protein presented here is translated directly from the DNA. This chain joins TRDV1 and TRDJ1; tentative D call: TRDD3 (5 bases). No J gene is reported in TCRdb; it was inferred here by comparing the DNA with germline. V was shortened by 7 bases and J by 4 bases, with 31 bases between the two germline ends. CDR3 size: 19 residues. Per germline, CDR1 TSWWSYY and CDR2 QGS. DNA of the CDR3: TGTGCTCTTGAGGACGCTATCCAAGCTGGGCCGATTCCGTACGATAAACTCATCTTT. Its translation: CALEDAIQAGPIPYDKLIF.